A single sample gave rise to the 25 T cell receptor beta chains below, sequenced in a study of cytomegalovirus exposure and HLA in healthy donors. A multiplex PCR was run with 60 Vbeta primers and 13 Jbeta primers. The table came from immunoSEQ multiplex PCR; TCRdb's copy has only in-frame clones and leaves some out. The sample lists 150,000 to 200,000 clones, 60% to 80% occurring once. The sample comprised PBMCs. All receptors derive from a woman in her thirties or forties in good health and CMV-seropositive.

This chain joins TRBV27 and TRBJ1-1; a possible D gene is TRBD1 (6 bases). CDR3 length: 13 amino acids. The germline CDR1 and CDR2 sequences are MNHEY and SMNVEV (reference sequence). V was shortened by 7 bases and J by 2 bases, with 11 bases between the two germline ends. For the CDR3, the DNA is TGTGCCAGCACCTCAGGGGATAACACTGAAGCTTTCTTT. Translating it yields CASTSGDNTEAFF.

The chain couples TRBV10-3 to TRBJ2-5; 8 nucleotides agree with TRBD1. J lost 4 bases, V lost 5 bases, and 3 bases had no gene match. The germline CDR1 and CDR2 sequences are ENHRY and SYGVKD. This CDR3 spans 13 amino acids. The CDR3 loop reads CAISTGGRETQYF. The CDR3 DNA reads TGTGCCATCAGTACAGGGGGGCGAGAGACCCAGTACTTC.

The chain couples TRBV7-9 to TRBJ2-7, with TRBD2 matching over 11 bases. The germline CDR1 and CDR2 sequences are SEHNR and FQNEAQ (reference sequence). V dropped 5 bases and J dropped 2; count of bases not matched to a gene: 5. This CDR3 has 15 amino acids. This chain's CDR3 is CASSAGTSGTYEQYF. The CDR3 nucleotides read TGTGCCAGCAGCGCGGGGACTAGCGGAACCTACGAGCAGTACTTC.

The V and J genes are TRBV6-6 and TRBJ2-2; tentative D call: TRBD2 (5 bases). Per germline, CDR1 MNHNY and CDR2 SVGAGI (reference sequence). The CDR3 spans 15 residues. The V end was cut by 6 bases, the J end by 1 base, with 12 bases between. CDR3 DNA sequence: TGTGCCAGCAGCCCCCTGGGGAGGAACACCGGGGAGCTGTTTTTT. This translates into CASSPLGRNTGELFF.

This clone came up a few times. The genes are TRBV7-2 and TRBJ1-5, with 8 bases lining up with TRBD1. The CDR3 is 15 amino acids. Germline CDR1 reads SGHTA; CDR2 reads FQGNSA. V shed 3 bases and J 5 bases; nucleotides not matched to a gene: 6. The chain's CDR3 is CASSLRPTGDQPQHF. For the CDR3, the DNA is TGTGCCAGCAGCTTGCGGCCGACAGGGGATCAGCCCCAGCATTTT. The variable domain in full, with the rest retrieved from reference TRBV7-2 and TRBJ1-5, is GAGVSQSPSNKVTEKGKDVELRCDPISGHTALYWYRQSLGQGLEFLIYFQGNSAPDKSGLPSDRFSAERTGGSVSTLTIQRTQQEDSAVYLCASSLRPTGDQPQHFGDGTRLSIL.

The chain links TRBV6-6 to TRBJ2-7; maybe TRBD2 (5 bases). With 0 bases removed from V and 9 bases from J, the gap between germline ends came to 12 bases. The CDR3 runs to 13 residues. The germline CDR1 and CDR2 sequences are MNHNY and SVGAGI (reference sequence). This chain's CDR3 is CASSYSPRAGQYF. The CDR3 nucleotides read TGTGCCAGCAGTTACTCCCCTCGGGCGGGGCAGTACTTC.

The chain combines TRBV28 with TRBJ1-2; 7 nucleotides match TRBD1. The CDR3 contains 15 residues. V lost 5 bases, J lost 0 bases, and 6 bases stayed unmatched. CDR1 is MDHEN and CDR2 is SYDVKM in the germline V gene. The CDR3 loop reads CASSPGDRTNYGYTF. The DNA for the CDR3 is TGTGCCAGCAGTCCGGGGGACAGAACTAACTATGGCTACACCTTC.

The chain combines TRBV4-1 with TRBJ2-7; D not certain. V was clipped by 1 base and J by 2 bases, with 9 bases between them. The CDR3 has 14 residues. Germline V gene sequence: CDR1 MGHRA, CDR2 YSYEKL. This CDR3 reads CASSQVGSAYEQYF. CDR3 bases: TGCGCCAGCAGCCAAGTGGGCTCGGCCTACGAGCAGTACTTC.

This clone appeared a single time. This chain links TRBV28 with TRBJ2-7; 12 bases are a match to TRBD2. The CDR3 is 15 amino acids. J gave up 2 bases and V 4 bases, and 3 bases lay outside the gene matches. Germline CDR1 and CDR2: MDHEN and SYDVKM. The CDR3 coding sequence is TGTGCCAGCAGTTCTCCTAGCGGGGGGGCCTACGAGCAGTACTTC. Amino acids: CASSSPSGGAYEQYF.

The chain joins TRBV6-1 to TRBJ2-7; D is possibly TRBD1 (5 bases). The CDR3 contains 14 residues. Trimming shortened V by 2 bases and J by 7 bases, and 15 bases separated the two germline ends. Germline CDR1 is MNHNS and CDR2 is SASEGT. The CDR3 here is CASSERRTLEEQYF. In nucleotides, the CDR3 is TGTGCCAGCAGTGAAAGAAGGACATTAGAAGAGCAGTACTTC.

This clone was found once. The same CDR3 arises from other DNA sequences in this sample as well. The chain is built from TRBV7-2 and TRBJ1-1; the D is unclear. This CDR3 is 13 amino acids long. The ends were cut back, 5 bases at V and 1 base at J, with 8 bases in the middle. CDR1 and CDR2 from the germline V gene are SGHTA and FQGNSA. As DNA, the CDR3 is TGTGCCAGCAGCCCTGGCCCGAACACTGAAGCTTTCTTT. Translating it yields CASSPGPNTEAFF.

The J gene is TRBJ1-2, the V gene TRBV5-4; no firm D call. The V gene's germline CDR1 is SGHNT and CDR2 YYREEE (reference sequence). The CDR3 runs to 13 residues. Trimming took off 0 bases at V and 5 bases at J, with 8 bases between the two ends. CDR3 protein: CASSLAGEYGYTF. Written as DNA, the CDR3 is TGTGCCAGCAGCTTGGCCGGGGAGTATGGCTACACCTTC.

The chain joins TRBV5-1 to TRBJ2-1; 11 bases are a match to TRBD1. This CDR3 has 17 amino acids. From germline, CDR1 is SGHRS and CDR2 YFSETQ. Losses at the gene ends were 5 bases for V and 2 bases for J; bases not matched to a gene: 9. The CDR3 protein is CASRRDRGFSTYNEQFF. The CDR3 DNA follows: TGCGCCAGCAGGCGGGACAGGGGGTTTAGCACCTACAATGAGCAGTTCTTC. Using reference TRBV5-1 and TRBJ2-1 for the parts outside the CDR3, the full variable domain is KAGVTQTPRYLIKTRGQQVTLSCSPISGHRSVSWYQQTPGQGLQFLFEYFSETQRNKGNFPGRFSGRQFSNSRSEMNVSTLELGDSALYLCASRRDRGFSTYNEQFFGPGTRLTVL.

The chain is built from TRBV11-3 and TRBJ2-7; TRBD2 agrees at 11 bases. V dropped 2 bases and J dropped 2; count of bases not matched to a gene: 5. The CDR3 is 16 residues long. Germline CDR1 reads SGHNT; CDR2 reads YENEEA. The CDR3 bases are TGTGCCAGCAGCTTAAAGACTAGCGGGATAGCCTACGAGCAGTACTTC. Translated, it gives CASSLKTSGIAYEQYF.

V and J are TRBV28 and TRBJ2-3, with TRBD1 as a possible D gene (6 bases). The CDR3 consists of 16 residues. Trimming stripped 6 bases from V and 1 base from J, with 17 bases between. The germline CDR1 and CDR2 sequences are MDHEN and SYDVKM. CDR3 in DNA: TGTGCCAGCAGAAGAACAGGGTCGTGGGGCACAGATACGCAGTATTTT. Residues: CASRRTGSWGTDTQYF.

The V and J genes are TRBV7-9 and TRBJ1-1, with 8 bases lining up with TRBD1. Per germline, CDR1 SEHNR and CDR2 FQNEAQ (reference sequence). The V gene end was trimmed by 6 bases and the J gene end by 3 bases; junction bases not matched to a gene: 12. CDR3 length: 16 residues. This CDR3 is CASRGQGTVGDTEAFF. The CDR3 coding sequence is TGTGCCAGCAGAGGACAGGGCACGGTTGGGGACACTGAAGCTTTCTTT.

V usage is TRBV28 and J usage is TRBJ1-1; D is unresolved. Trimming removed 5 bases at V and 1 base at J, with 14 bases between. The length of the CDR3 is 15 residues. Germline CDR1 reads MDHEN; CDR2 reads SYDVKM. CDR3 nucleotides: TGTGCCAGCAGTGACACCAGCTTTACGAACACTGAAGCTTTCTTT. Protein: CASSDTSFTNTEAFF. Drawing the rest from reference TRBV28 and TRBJ1-1, the complete variable domain is DVKVTQSSRYLVKRTGEKVFLECVQDMDHENMFWYRQDPGLGLRLIYFSYDVKMKEKGDIPEGYSVSREKKERFSLILESASTNQTSMYLCASSDTSFTNTEAFFGQGTRLTVV.

This clone is a singleton in its sample. The V gene is TRBV30, the J gene TRBJ2-2, with unresolved D. Trimming removed 5 bases from V and 2 bases from J, with 6 bases in between. The CDR3 is made up of 12 amino acids. Germline lookup yields CDR1 GTSNPN and CDR2 SVGIG (reference sequence). The CDR3 sequence is CAWSLNTGELFF. CDR3 bases: TGTGCCTGGTCCTTAAACACCGGGGAGCTGTTTTTT. Supplemented by reference TRBV30 and TRBJ2-2, the full variable domain reads SQTIHQWPATLVQPVGSPLSLECTVEGTSNPNLYWYRQAAGRGLQLLFYSVGIGQISSEVPQNLSASRPQDRQFILSSKKLLLSDSGFYLCAWSLNTGELFFGEGSRLTVL.

The chain recombines TRBV4-3 with TRBJ2-5; the D is unclear. Matching the DNA end better, TRBJ2-7 makes the J call doubtful. The CDR3 is 13 amino acids. From germline, CDR1 is LGHNA and CDR2 YSLEER. In DNA, the CDR3 is TGCGCCAGCAGCCATGAACTATCCTACGAGCAGTACTTC. Protein: CASSHELSYEQYF.

The J gene is TRBJ2-1, the V gene TRBV19; possible D gene TRBD2, 7 bases. The ends were cut back, 0 bases at V and 7 bases at J, with 16 bases in the middle. The CDR3 covers 16 residues. The germline gives CDR1 LNHDA, CDR2 SQIVND (reference sequence). The CDR3 region has the DNA TGTGCCAGTAGTATAGATCCTGCGGGGAGGGGGAATGAGCAGTTCTTC. Translation: CASSIDPAGRGNEQFF.

The chain couples TRBV7-9 to TRBJ2-1; TRBD1 is a possible D gene (6 bases). Germline loops: CDR1 SEHNR, CDR2 FQNEAQ (reference sequence). V lost 3 bases and J lost 7, with 13 bases in between. The CDR3 covers 14 residues. The CDR3 here is CASSFSQGQNEQFF. In DNA form, the CDR3 reads TGTGCCAGCAGCTTTTCACAGGGACAAAATGAGCAGTTCTTC.

This chain uses TRBV7-9 with TRBJ2-1; 11 nucleotides align to TRBD2. V shed 4 bases and J 4 bases; nucleotides not matched to a gene: 6. This CDR3 is built from 16 residues. Germline values: CDR1 SEHNR, CDR2 FQNEAQ (reference sequence). CDR3 residues: CASSYPGLAAYNEQFF. Here the CDR3 DNA reads TGTGCCAGCAGCTACCCGGGACTAGCGGCTTACAATGAGCAGTTCTTC.

The chain recombines TRBV5-1 with TRBJ1-4; possible D gene TRBD1, 6 bases. Deletions cut 4 bases from V and 2 bases from J, with 9 bases between. The CDR3 covers 14 residues. Per germline, CDR1 SGHRS and CDR2 YFSETQ. The CDR3 here is CASSPDSTNEKLFF. CDR3 nucleotide sequence: TGCGCCAGCAGCCCGGACAGTACTAATGAAAAACTGTTTTTT.

The V and J genes are TRBV7-8 and TRBJ1-2; maybe TRBD1 (6 bases). Germline CDR1 and CDR2: SGHVS and FQNEAQ. Trimming shortened V by 6 bases and J by 1 base, and 12 bases separated the two germline ends. The CDR3 sequence is 14 residues long. The CDR3 loop is CASSRTGNNYGYTF. The CDR3 nucleotides read TGTGCCAGCAGTCGAACAGGGAATAACTATGGCTACACCTTC. The full variable domain, in which reference TRBV7-8 and TRBJ1-2 provide the parts outside the CDR3, is GAGVSQSPRYKVAKRGQDVALRCDPISGHVSLFWYQQALGQGPEFLTYFQNEAQLDKSGLPSDRFFAERPEGSVSTLKIQRTQQEDSAVYLCASSRTGNNYGYTFGSGTRLTVV.

The gene calls are TRBV5-6 and TRBJ2-7, with 7 bases aligning to TRBD2. Germline V gene lookup returns CDR1 SGHDT and CDR2 YYEEEE. Losses at the gene ends were 3 bases for V and 0 bases for J; bases not matched to a gene: 12. The CDR3 runs 17 residues. CDR3 nucleotide sequence: TGTGCCAGCAGCTCACCGTTGGCGGGGGAGATCTCCTACGAGCAGTACTTC. Its protein is CASSSPLAGEISYEQYF.